One sample yielded the 26 T cell receptor beta chains listed below, sequenced in a study of tumor-infiltrating lymphocytes in localized non-small cell lung cancer. The assay was immunoSEQ multiplex PCR, and TCRdb's table has in-frame clones only and misses some. The data contain about 7,600 clones, around 77% of them singletons. Sequencing was done on a sample of lung tumor tissue. Receptor source: a human donor with non-small cell lung cancer.

This chain links TRBV9 with TRBJ2-7; D gene unclear. CDR3 length equals 13 residues. CDR1 is SGDLS, CDR2 YYNGEE, per germline. V lost 2 bases, J lost 7 bases, and 13 bases lay in between. CDR3 residues: CASSVAFRGEQYF. The CDR3, as DNA: TGTGCCAGCAGCGTTGCTTTTAGAGGAGAGCAGTACTTC.

The rearrangement joins TRBV29-1 to TRBJ1-1; D is possibly TRBD1 (5 bases). CDR3 length equals 10 residues. Per germline, CDR1 SQVTM and CDR2 ANQGSEA. CDR3 in amino acids: CALGDTEAFF. The CDR3, as DNA: TGCGCCTTAGGGGACACTGAAGCTTTCTTT. The variable domain in full, completed from reference TRBV29-1 and TRBJ1-1, reads SAVISQKPSRDICQRGTSLTIQCQVDSQVTMMFWYRQQPGQSLTLIATANQGSEATYESGFVIDKFPISRPNLTFSTLTVSNMSPEDSSIYLCALGDTEAFFGQGTRLTVV.

The chain has TRBV5-4 and TRBJ2-6, with D possibly matching TRBD2 (5 bases). The germline V gene has CDR1 SGHNT and CDR2 YYREEE (reference sequence). Trimming stripped 4 bases from V and 2 bases from J, with 7 bases between. The CDR3 extends over 14 amino acids. The CDR3 loop is CASSGSTGANVLTF. The CDR3 DNA follows: TGTGCCAGCAGCGGGAGTACTGGGGCCAACGTCCTGACTTTC.

This chain joins TRBV2 and TRBJ2-7; D tentatively fits TRBD1 or TRBD2 (5 bases each). The CDR3 runs to 14 residues. Between the trimmed V and J ends, which lost 6 bases and 4 bases, there was a span of 16 bases. Germline V gives CDR1 SNHLY, CDR2 FYNNEI. For the CDR3, the DNA is TGTGCCAGCAGAGACGGGGCGTTGGGTTACGAGCAGTACTTC. Its translation is CASRDGALGYEQYF. Supplemented by reference TRBV2 and TRBJ2-7, the full variable domain reads EPEVTQTPSHQVTQMGQEVILRCVPISNHLYFYWYRQILGQKVEFLVSFYNNEISEKSEIFDDQFSVERPDGSNFTLKIRSTKLEDSAMYFCASRDGALGYEQYFGPGTRLTVT.

V is TRBV25-1 and J is TRBJ2-7; D is perhaps TRBD1 or TRBD2 (5 bases each). This CDR3 contains 16 residues. V lost 8 bases to trimming and J lost 2 bases, with 22 bases between them. CDR1 is MGHDK and CDR2 is SYGVNS in the germline V gene. CDR3 nucleotide sequence: TGTGCCAGCGCAAGCTCCCGGGGCTTAAATCCCTACGAGCAGTACTTC. Translation gives CASASSRGLNPYEQYF.

By sample fraction, this clone is medium-sized. The chain couples TRBV9 to TRBJ1-1, with D unresolved. Looked up from germline, CDR1 is SGDLS and CDR2 is YYNGEE. The CDR3 has 8 residues. CDR3 nucleotide sequence: TGTGACCGCGGTGGAGCTTTCTTT. Amino acids: CDRGGAFF. Complete variable domain (other parts from reference TRBV9 and TRBJ1-1): DSGVTQTPKHLITATGQRVTLRCSPRSGDLSVYWYQQSLDQGLQFLIQYYNGEERAKGNILERFSAQQFPDLHSELNLSSLELGDSALYFCDRGGAFFGQGTRLTVV.

V gene TRBV19 combines with J gene TRBJ2-1; 13 bases map to TRBD2. The germline V gene has CDR1 LNHDA and CDR2 SQIVND (reference sequence). Unmatched junction bases numbered 12, after V lost 7 bases and J lost 3 bases. The CDR3 contains 18 residues. The CDR3 loop is CASITPGTSGTRYNEQFF. The CDR3 DNA sequence: TGTGCCAGTATCACCCCCGGGACTAGCGGGACCCGCTACAATGAGCAGTTCTTC. The complete variable domain, with remaining parts taken from reference TRBV19 and TRBJ2-1, reads DGGITQSPKYLFRKEGQNVTLSCEQNLNHDAMYWYRQDPGQGLRLIYYSQIVNDFQKGDIAEGYSVSREKKESFPLTVTSAQKNPTAFYLCASITPGTSGTRYNEQFFGPGTRLTVL.

This chain connects TRBV6-5 to TRBJ1-1; D call uncertain. Trimming shortened V by 2 bases and J by 5 bases, and 15 bases separated the two germline ends. This CDR3 region has 15 residues. The germline V gene has CDR1 MNHEY and CDR2 SVGAGI. CDR3 loop: CASSYPKSGKTEAFF. The CDR3 region has the DNA TGTGCCAGCAGTTACCCAAAGTCCGGGAAAACTGAAGCTTTCTTT.

This clone was counted a single time. The V call is TRBV18, the J call TRBJ1-6; D uncertain. The CDR3 loop spans 15 amino acids. V lost 4 bases to trimming and J lost 7 bases, with 14 bases between them. Germline V CDR1 and CDR2: KGHSH, LQKENI. CDR3 sequence: CASSLSGPINSPLHF. The CDR3 coding sequence is TGTGCCAGCTCACTTTCGGGCCCCATAAATTCACCCCTCCACTTT. Full variable domain (remainder filled in from reference TRBV18 and TRBJ1-6): NAGVMQNPRHLVRRRGQEARLRCSPMKGHSHVYWYRQLPEEGLKFMVYLQKENIIDESGMPKERFSAEFPKEGPSILRIQQVVRGDSAAYFCASSLSGPINSPLHFGNGTRLTVT.

This chain uses TRBV6-1 with TRBJ1-5; D perhaps matches TRBD1 (6 bases). The CDR3 runs 15 residues. V shed 2 bases and J shed 4 bases, with 12 bases lying between them. Germline assignment: CDR1 MNHNS and CDR2 SASEGT. CDR3 residues: CASSELDSPNQPQHF. DNA for the CDR3: TGTGCCAGCAGTGAATTGGACAGTCCAAATCAGCCCCAGCATTTT.

The chain recombines TRBV5-5 with TRBJ1-2, with no clear D. The germline V gene encodes CDR1 SGHKS and CDR2 YYEKEE (reference sequence). The CDR3 contains 13 residues. The germline V and J ends were trimmed by 2 bases and 5 bases, with 10 bases remaining between them. CDR3 bases: TGTGCCAGCAGCTTAGGTGAGGTTTATGGCTACACCTTC. Translating gives CASSLGEVYGYTF.

The rearrangement joins TRBV5-1 to TRBJ2-1, with D maybe TRBD2 (7 bases). The CDR3 spans 16 residues. The germline V and J ends were trimmed by 0 bases and 6 bases, with 16 bases remaining between them. Looked up from germline, CDR1 is SGHRS and CDR2 is YFSETQ. The CDR3 nucleotides read TGCGCCAGCAGCTTGGACCCCAGCGGGACACTCAATGAGCAGTTCTTC. Translation gives CASSLDPSGTLNEQFF.

V usage is TRBV5-6 and J usage is TRBJ2-2; the D is unclear. Germline V gives CDR1 SGHDT, CDR2 YYEEEE. The V and J ends lost 2 bases and 4 bases respectively, with 3 bases between them. The length of the CDR3 is 12 residues. CDR3 residues: CASSLITGELFF. The CDR3 bases are TGTGCCAGCAGCTTAATCACCGGGGAGCTGTTTTTT. Complete variable domain (other parts from reference TRBV5-6 and TRBJ2-2): DAGVTQSPTHLIKTRGQQVTLRCSPKSGHDTVSWYQQALGQGPQFIFQYYEEEERQRGNFPDRFSGHQFPNYSSELNVNALLLGDSALYLCASSLITGELFFGEGSRLTVL.

This clone was detected a few times. This chain links TRBV11-2 with TRBJ2-3, with 9 bases lining up with TRBD2. This CDR3 spans 15 amino acids. V gave up 3 bases and J gave up 5 bases; unmatched junction bases: 6. The germline V gene has CDR1 SGHAT and CDR2 FQNNGV. The DNA of the CDR3 is TGTGCCAGCAGCTTCGGGCCAGCGGGAGGAGATACGCAGTATTTT. The encoded protein is CASSFGPAGGDTQYF.

The DNA of the CDR3 is TGTGCCAGCAGCCTCCAGCCAGGGGCCGTTCAGCCCCAGCATTTT. As protein: CASSLQPGAVQPQHF. The chain carries TRBV4-2 and TRBJ1-5; D may be TRBD1 (6 bases). The V and J ends lost 4 bases and 6 bases respectively, with 16 bases between them. Per germline, CDR1 LGHNA and CDR2 YNFKEQ. The CDR3 is 15 amino acids.

This clone was counted between two and nine times. The chain uses TRBV27 and TRBJ1-6, with D uncertain. Germline V gene sequence: CDR1 MNHEY, CDR2 SMNVEV (reference sequence). V shed 3 bases and J shed 8 bases, with 8 bases lying between them. The CDR3 is 13 amino acids. The DNA of the CDR3 is TGTGCCAGCAGTTTTGGAGCGGATTCACCCCTCCACTTT. It translates to CASSFGADSPLHF.

The CDR3 DNA is TGTGCCAGCAGCCCCTCATACCTCTCTGGAAACACCATATATTTT. Translated: CASSPSYLSGNTIYF. The rearrangement joins TRBV9 to TRBJ1-3, with D uncertain. Trimming took off 4 bases at V and 0 bases at J, with 11 bases between the two ends. Germline values: CDR1 SGDLS, CDR2 YYNGEE. The CDR3 has 15 amino acids. Variable domain in full (rest from reference TRBV9 and TRBJ1-3): DSGVTQTPKHLITATGQRVTLRCSPRSGDLSVYWYQQSLDQGLQFLIQYYNGEERAKGNILERFSAQQFPDLHSELNLSSLELGDSALYFCASSPSYLSGNTIYFGEGSWLTVV.

The chain couples TRBV7-3 to TRBJ1-2; D ambiguous. The CDR3 has 13 amino acids. The V gene's germline CDR1 is SGHTA and CDR2 FQGTGA. V lost 3 bases, J lost 6 bases, and 11 bases lay in between. CDR3 sequence reads: CASSFGVGDGYTF. As DNA, the CDR3 is TGTGCCAGCAGCTTCGGGGTGGGAGATGGCTACACCTTC.

This clone was counted once. The chain recombines TRBV5-1 with TRBJ2-5, with unresolved D. Trimming stripped 1 base from V and 5 bases from J, with 3 bases between. Germline CDR1 is SGHRS and CDR2 is YFSETQ. The CDR3 contains 11 residues. In DNA form, the CDR3 reads TGCGCCAGCAGCTTGAGGGAGACCCAGTACTTC. It yields the protein CASSLRETQYF.

The rearrangement links TRBV7-9 to TRBJ1-2; D remains unclear. Trimming left V 5 bases short and J 4 bases short, with 14 bases between. The CDR3 is made up of 14 amino acids. Per germline, CDR1 SEHNR and CDR2 FQNEAQ (reference sequence). CDR3 loop: CASSPRTYSYGYTF. The CDR3 DNA sequence: TGTGCCAGCAGCCCCCGGACCTACTCCTATGGCTACACCTTC.

This chain links TRBV6-5 with TRBJ2-6; D ambiguous. The V gene's germline CDR1 is MNHEY and CDR2 SVGAGI. This CDR3 contains 14 residues. Trimming cost V 5 bases and J 1 base, with 6 bases left between them. The CDR3 is CASSLASGANVLTF. DNA of the CDR3: TGTGCCAGCAGTCTCGCGTCTGGGGCCAACGTCCTGACTTTC.

This clone was seen once. The rearrangement links TRBV10-3 to TRBJ1-4, with D hard to call. In germline, CDR1 is ENHRY, CDR2 SYGVKD. There are 13 residues in the CDR3. The ends were cut back, 4 bases at V and 3 bases at J, with 6 bases in the middle. CDR3 residues: CAISVGPNEKLFF. The CDR3 DNA sequence: TGTGCCATCAGTGTCGGGCCTAATGAAAAACTGTTTTTT.

The chain uses TRBV5-5 and TRBJ1-1; D is undetermined. The V gene lost 6 bases and the J gene lost 1 base, with 10 bases spanning the gap. The CDR3 spans 13 residues. The germline V gene has CDR1 SGHKS and CDR2 YYEKEE (reference sequence). The CDR3 coding sequence is TGTGCCAGCACCGCTAGGGAGAACACTGAAGCTTTCTTT. Its protein product is CASTARENTEAFF.

This clone is a singleton in its sample. The chain employs TRBV7-8 and TRBJ2-4; D perhaps matches TRBD2 (5 bases). The CDR3 loop spans 15 amino acids. Germline assignment: CDR1 SGHVS and CDR2 FQNEAQ. V lost 5 bases and J lost 7, with 18 bases in between. As DNA, the CDR3 is TGTGCCAGCAGCGCGAGCCGGGGAGACGGGAACATTCAGTACTTC. As protein: CASSASRGDGNIQYF. Full variable domain (missing parts from reference TRBV7-8 and TRBJ2-4): GAGVSQSPRYKVAKRGQDVALRCDPISGHVSLFWYQQALGQGPEFLTYFQNEAQLDKSGLPSDRFFAERPEGSVSTLKIQRTQQEDSAVYLCASSASRGDGNIQYFGAGTRLSVL.

The gene calls are TRBV11-2 and TRBJ1-2; D is unresolved. This CDR3 spans 15 amino acids. The germline CDR1 and CDR2 sequences are SGHAT and FQNNGV. V lost 0 bases to trimming and J lost 4 bases, with 12 bases between them. CDR3 amino acids: CASSLDGGRVYGYTF. In DNA form, the CDR3 reads TGTGCCAGCAGCTTAGATGGAGGCAGAGTCTATGGCTACACCTTC.

The rearrangement uses TRBV11-3 and TRBJ2-3; the D gene is possibly TRBD2 (5 bases). The V gene lost 6 bases and the J gene lost 1 base, with 17 bases spanning the gap. The CDR3 runs to 16 residues. From germline, CDR1 is SGHNT and CDR2 YENEEA. In DNA form, the CDR3 reads TGTGCCAGCAGTCTCGGAGCCGGGATGGGCACAGATACGCAGTATTTT. As protein: CASSLGAGMGTDTQYF.